This T cell receptor (beta chain) was recorded in a study of human T cells and chemical hapten exposure. The V gene lost 2 bases and the J gene lost 0 bases, with 5 bases spanning the gap. Germline V CDR1 and CDR2: SGHRS, YFSETQ. There are 14 residues in the CDR3. TCRdb reprocessed the RACE reads via MiXCR and lists one record per CDR3 protein. The sample shows roughly 100,000 distinct CDR3 sequences, nearly 10% of them seen only once. The time point is: pre-sensitization, week 0. The sample's treatment: therapeutic diphenylcyclopropenone sensitization with weekly scalp DPC. On this clonotype itself: The target antigen is unknown.

Findings and caveats of the study: TCRs whose frequency exceeded 1 in 1000 remained the same following DPC sensitization.

This clonotype originated in a woman aged 40 to 50 with alopecia areata. Some clones in this sample may be carry-over from other donors' samples. This chain connects TRBV5-1 to TRBJ1-4, with unresolved D. The sample consisted of whole blood, taken in connection with sensitization to the hapten diphenylcyclopropenone (DPC). The CDR3 nucleotides read TGCGCCAGCAGCTTCCAGCCAACTAATGAAAAACTGTTTTTT. Residues: CASSFQPTNEKLFF. The whole variable domain, filled in from reference TRBV5-1 and TRBJ1-4, reads KAGVTQTPRYLIKTRGQQVTLSCSPISGHRSVSWYQQTPGQGLQFLFEYFSETQRNKGNFPGRFSGRQFSNSRSEMNVSTLELGDSALYLCASSFQPTNEKLFFGSGTQLSVL.